This T cell receptor beta chain was sequenced in a study of T-cell reconstitution after alpha-beta-depleted transplantation in children. The length of the CDR3 is 15 residues. Trimming took 4 bases from V and 2 from J, leaving 13 bases between them. During its preparation, the TCRbeta library received unique molecular identifiers. Via MiXCR, TCRdb re-called the PCR reads, giving one row per CDR3 protein. The table lists about 70,000 distinct CDR3 sequences, roughly a tenth of them singletons. General study points: From surviving recipient T cells and thymic progenitors came the high day-60 TCRbeta diversity observed in some patients. One year post-transplant, T-cell counts and diversity were largely derived from T cells produced anew. Several hundred expanded graft clones reportedly gave rise to the alpha-beta T cells present about two months after transplant.

This clonotype was seen a few times. What it binds is unknown. The receptor was derived from a boy younger than 18 with acute myeloid leukemia, due to receive a stem cell transplant. Here the sequenced sample was PBMCs, taken before TCRalphabeta/CD19-depleted stem cell transplant. The genes are TRBV5-7 and TRBJ1-5; D is perhaps TRBD1 (6 bases). TRBV5-7 is classed as an ORF, of uncertain function. CDR3 nucleotides: TGTGCCAGCAGCCACGGACAGAGGCGCAATCAGCCCCAGCATTTT. Translated, it gives CASSHGQRRNQPQHF.